The 30 T cell receptor beta chains below all came from one sample that was sequenced in a study of T cells in Graves' hyperthyroidism and ophthalmopathy. Regions amplified from RNA transcripts were the TCR beta CDR3 regions. Initially, a first-round RT-PCR of the TCR CDR3 employed the HTBI primer set. TCRdb called the multiplex PCR reads again in MiXCR, with one record for every CDR3 protein. This sample carries about 640,000 distinct CDR3 sequences, about 14% of them seen once, and the ten largest clones take about an eighth. Source material: blood. The receptors shown here come from a woman aged 50 to 60 with Graves' ophthalmopathy.

This clonotype appeared many times. This chain joins TRBV10-3 and TRBJ1-5; a possible D gene is TRBD1 (5 bases). From germline, CDR1 is ENHRY and CDR2 SYGVKD. The CDR3 spans 15 residues. The V end lost 0 bases, the J end lost 1 base, and 7 bases lay between the germline ends. CDR3 in amino acids: CAISESWGSNQPQHF. The DNA for the CDR3 is TGTGCCATCAGTGAGTCTTGGGGGAGCAATCAGCCCCAGCATTTT.

This clonotype was counted between two and nine times. The CDR3 region has the DNA TGTGCCAGCAGTTTATACCCAGGGACAGCCCCGACAGTACTGAACACTGAAGCTTTCTTT. Encoded protein: CASSLYPGTAPTVLNTEAFF. The V call is TRBV12-3 or TRBV12-4, the J call TRBJ1-1; 7 nucleotides align to TRBD1. The CDR3 consists of 20 residues. Unmatched junction bases numbered 18, after V lost 2 bases and J lost 0 bases.

The J gene is TRBJ1-1, the V gene TRBV24-1; D perhaps matches TRBD1 (6 bases). Trimming removed 2 bases at V and 10 bases at J, with 13 bases between. Per germline, CDR1 KGHDR and CDR2 SFDVKD. CDR3 length: 13 residues. CDR3 in DNA: TGTGCCACCAGTGATTCGACGACAGGAGGAGCTTTCTTT. The encoded protein is CATSDSTTGGAFF.

This clonotype was seen a handful of times. CDR3 sequence reads: CASRNSTLGGWNTEAFF. In DNA, the CDR3 is TGCGCCAGCAGAAATAGTACTCTCGGGGGCTGGAACACTGAAGCTTTCTTT. This chain uses TRBV5-1 with TRBJ1-1, with D possibly TRBD1 on 6 matching bases. This CDR3 spans 17 amino acids. V gave up 5 bases and J gave up 1 base, with 21 bases separating them. CDR1 is SGHRS and CDR2 is YFSETQ in the germline V gene. Combining the CDR3 with reference TRBV5-1 and TRBJ1-1 gives the whole variable domain KAGVTQTPRYLIKTRGQQVTLSCSPISGHRSVSWYQQTPGQGLQFLFEYFSETQRNKGNFPGRFSGRQFSNSRSEMNVSTLELGDSALYLCASRNSTLGGWNTEAFFGQGTRLTVV.

This clonotype was recorded at least ten times. V usage is TRBV11-1 and J usage is TRBJ2-7; TRBD1 matches at 10 bases. This CDR3 contains 16 residues. V was pared by 3 bases and J by 6 bases, with 11 bases of the junction left unmatched. Looked up from germline, CDR1 is SGHAT and CDR2 is FQDESV (reference sequence). The CDR3 DNA reads TGTGCCAGCAGCTTGGGCCCCCCCGGGACAGGGGTCGAGCAGTACTTC. Translated, it gives CASSLGPPGTGVEQYF. Supplemented by reference TRBV11-1 and TRBJ2-7, the full variable domain reads EAEVAQSPRYKITEKSQAVAFWCDPISGHATLYWYRQILGQGPELLVQFQDESVVDDSQLPKDRFSAERLKGVDSTLKIQPAELGDSAMYLCASSLGPPGTGVEQYFGPGTRLTVT.

V usage is TRBV19 and J usage is TRBJ1-1, with TRBD1 matching over 8 bases. The CDR3 covers 14 residues. The ends lost 4 bases at V and 4 bases at J; junction bases unmatched: 5. Germline CDR1 reads LNHDA; CDR2 reads SQIVND (reference sequence). CDR3 in DNA: TGTGCCAGTAGTACCGGACAGGGAAGCACTGAAGCTTTCTTT. This encodes CASSTGQGSTEAFF. Complete variable domain (other parts from reference TRBV19 and TRBJ1-1): DGGITQSPKYLFRKEGQNVTLSCEQNLNHDAMYWYRQDPGQGLRLIYYSQIVNDFQKGDIAEGYSVSREKKESFPLTVTSAQKNPTAFYLCASSTGQGSTEAFFGQGTRLTVV.

This clonotype was recorded many times. The rearrangement joins TRBV2 to TRBJ1-4; D remains unclear. Trimming left V 3 bases short and J 4 bases short, with 9 bases between. This CDR3 region has 14 residues. CDR1 is SNHLY, CDR2 FYNNEI, per germline. The CDR3 DNA sequence: TGTGCCAGCAGTGACAGCCGTCATAATGAAAAACTGTTTTTT. This translates into CASSDSRHNEKLFF.

This sequence joins TRBV6-1 and TRBJ2-1; tentative D call: TRBD2 (6 bases). The CDR3 contains 14 residues. In germline, CDR1 is MNHNS, CDR2 SASEGT. V was trimmed by 5 bases and J by 9 bases, leaving 17 bases between them. The CDR3 DNA sequence: TGTGCCAGCAGTCCGGGAAGGATGGGAGGTGAGCAGTTCTTC. This sequence encodes CASSPGRMGGEQFF.

This clonotype came up many times. This chain links TRBV28 with TRBJ2-7, with 10 bases fitting TRBD2. CDR1 MDHEN and CDR2 SYDVKM come from the germline V gene. V was pared by 1 base and J by 3 bases, with 6 bases of the junction left unmatched. The CDR3 has 16 residues. The CDR3 DNA follows: TGTGCCAGCAGTTTATTGGGGACTAGCGCCCACTACGAGCAGTACTTC. Residues: CASSLLGTSAHYEQYF. Full variable domain (missing parts from reference TRBV28 and TRBJ2-7): DVKVTQSSRYLVKRTGEKVFLECVQDMDHENMFWYRQDPGLGLRLIYFSYDVKMKEKGDIPEGYSVSREKKERFSLILESASTNQTSMYLCASSLLGTSAHYEQYFGPGTRLTVT.

This clonotype has at least ten counts. This chain links TRBV27 with TRBJ2-1; TRBD1 is a possible D gene (6 bases). In germline, CDR1 is MNHEY, CDR2 SMNVEV (reference sequence). V lost 2 bases and J 5 bases, leaving 10 bases between the germline ends. The CDR3 is 14 residues long. The CDR3 sequence is CASSLRDTNNEQFF. CDR3 DNA: TGTGCCAGCAGTTTAAGGGACACCAACAATGAGCAGTTCTTC.

The sample holds many counts of this clonotype. The rearrangement links TRBV27 to TRBJ2-4; D is ambiguous. V was cut by 3 bases and J by 0 bases, with 15 bases left in between. The CDR3 is 17 amino acids. The germline CDR1 and CDR2 sequences are MNHEY and SMNVEV (reference sequence). This CDR3 reads CASSFLSNPIAKNIQYF. The CDR3 DNA sequence: TGTGCCAGCAGTTTTCTGTCTAATCCCATAGCCAAAAACATTCAGTACTTC.

This clonotype was found many times. The chain joins TRBV6-1 to TRBJ1-2; tentative D call: TRBD1 (6 bases). The germline gives CDR1 MNHNS, CDR2 SASEGT. V dropped 6 bases and J dropped 2 bases, with 10 bases sitting between them. CDR3 length: 13 amino acids. The CDR3 sequence is CASSRGGNYGYTF. Written as DNA, the CDR3 is TGTGCCAGCAGCCGAGGGGGGAACTATGGCTACACCTTC.

The table lists this clonotype with many counts. The V and J genes are TRBV11-2 and TRBJ2-5, with 11 bases matching TRBD2. Germline V gene sequence: CDR1 SGHAT, CDR2 FQNNGV. The CDR3 loop spans 16 amino acids. V dropped 0 bases and J dropped 5; count of bases not matched to a gene: 5. The CDR3 region has the DNA TGTGCCAGCAGCTTAGATCTACTAGCGGGAGTGGAGACCCAGTACTTC. Its protein is CASSLDLLAGVETQYF.

J is TRBJ2-2 and V is TRBV7-2; the D is unclear. The CDR3 is 15 amino acids. CDR1 SGHTA and CDR2 FQGNSA come from the germline V gene. The germline V and J ends were trimmed by 5 bases and 4 bases, with 14 bases remaining between them. The chain's CDR3 is CASSKGATTTGELFF. CDR3 DNA sequence: TGTGCCAGCAGCAAAGGAGCTACGACCACCGGGGAGCTGTTTTTT.

V is TRBV29-1 and J is TRBJ1-2; D uncertain. In germline, CDR1 is SQVTM, CDR2 ANQGSEA. Trimming stripped 3 bases from V and 1 base from J, with 12 bases between. The CDR3 loop spans 14 amino acids. CDR3 region: CSVEKDGLNYGYTF. CDR3 coding DNA: TGCAGCGTTGAGAAAGACGGCCTTAACTATGGCTACACCTTC. Full variable domain (missing parts from reference TRBV29-1 and TRBJ1-2): SAVISQKPSRDICQRGTSLTIQCQVDSQVTMMFWYRQQPGQSLTLIATANQGSEATYESGFVIDKFPISRPNLTFSTLTVSNMSPEDSSIYLCSVEKDGLNYGYTFGSGTRLTVV.

This clonotype was detected a few times. The chain uses TRBV20-1 and TRBJ2-3; tentatively, D is TRBD2 (5 bases). The germline V gene encodes CDR1 DFQATT and CDR2 SNEGSKA (reference sequence). The CDR3 extends over 15 amino acids. Trimming took off 3 bases at V and 1 base at J, with 14 bases between the two ends. CDR3 in amino acids: CSASGEYVGTDTQYF. The CDR3 DNA sequence: TGCAGTGCTAGTGGGGAGTACGTGGGCACAGATACGCAGTATTTT.

V usage is TRBV3-1 and J usage is TRBJ2-1; D is unresolved. The ends were cut back, 0 bases at V and 2 bases at J, with 11 bases in the middle. Germline CDR1 reads LGHDT; CDR2 reads YNNKEL (reference sequence). The CDR3 totals 16 residues. CDR3 protein: CASSQDLRITYNEQFF. The DNA for the CDR3 is TGTGCCAGCAGCCAAGATCTAAGAATAACCTACAATGAGCAGTTCTTC.

This clonotype has at least ten counts. The V call is TRBV6-5, the J call TRBJ2-7; D gene unclear. This CDR3 has 17 amino acids. V shed 0 bases and J shed 3 bases, with 18 bases lying between them. The germline gives CDR1 MNHEY, CDR2 SVGAGI. This chain's CDR3 is CASSYSKSRTEDYEQYF. The DNA for the CDR3 is TGTGCCAGCAGTTACTCGAAGAGTCGTACAGAAGACTACGAGCAGTACTTC.

At least ten counts were recorded for this clonotype. The chain uses TRBV30 and TRBJ1-4; D remains unclear. Deletions cut 0 bases from V and 6 bases from J, with 11 bases between. From germline, CDR1 is GTSNPN and CDR2 SVGIG (reference sequence). The CDR3 totals 14 residues. The CDR3 region has the DNA TGTGCCTGGAGTGTGCGAGGGCCCTATGAAAAACTGTTTTTT. This codes for CAWSVRGPYEKLFF.

This clonotype appeared a single time. The chain recombines TRBV9 with TRBJ2-1; 7 nucleotides match TRBD1. The germline V gene encodes CDR1 SGDLS and CDR2 YYNGEE. The CDR3 covers 16 residues. Germline trimming cut 4 bases from V and 6 bases from J; bases unmatched to any gene: 13. The DNA for the CDR3 is TGTGCCAGCAGCTCCAACCGGGACAGTAGCCTCAATGAGCAGTTCTTC. Residues: CASSSNRDSSLNEQFF.

Note on this clonotype: A much larger clone lies one base from this, so it may be a read error. V and J are TRBV2 and TRBJ2-1, with TRBD2 matching 11 bases. Losses at the gene ends were 6 bases for V and 3 bases for J; bases not matched to a gene: 7. Per the germline V gene, CDR1 is SNHLY and CDR2 is FYNNEI. The CDR3 consists of 16 residues. The CDR3 protein is CASSASGLADYNEQFF. In DNA form, the CDR3 reads TGTGCCAGCAGCGCTTCGGGACTAGCGGACTACAATGAGCAGTTCTTC. The whole variable domain, remainder taken from reference TRBV2 and TRBJ2-1, is EPEVTQTPSHQVTQMGQEVILRCVPISNHLYFYWYRQILGQKVEFLVSFYNNEISEKSEIFDDQFSVERPDGSNFTLKIRSTKLEDSAMYFCASSASGLADYNEQFFGPGTRLTVL.

This clonotype was picked up many times. The rearrangement joins TRBV18 to TRBJ2-7, with D possibly matching TRBD1 (5 bases). The CDR3 length is 13 residues. Germline CDR1 and CDR2: KGHSH and LQKENI. The ends were cut back, 1 base at V and 2 bases at J, with 6 bases in the middle. The CDR3 sequence is CASSPQTAYEQYF. CDR3 in DNA: TGTGCCAGCTCACCACAGACAGCCTACGAGCAGTACTTC. Supplemented by reference TRBV18 and TRBJ2-7, the full variable domain reads NAGVMQNPRHLVRRRGQEARLRCSPMKGHSHVYWYRQLPEEGLKFMVYLQKENIIDESGMPKERFSAEFPKEGPSILRIQQVVRGDSAAYFCASSPQTAYEQYFGPGTRLTVT.

The V call is TRBV19, the J call TRBJ2-1, with 10 nucleotides matching TRBD2. Germline CDR1 is LNHDA and CDR2 is SQIVND (reference sequence). V shed 3 bases, J shed 4 bases, and the junction held 3 bases outside the gene matches. The CDR3 consists of 15 residues. The chain's CDR3 is CASSMGTSEYNEQFF. The CDR3 region has the DNA TGTGCCAGTAGTATGGGGACTAGCGAATACAATGAGCAGTTCTTC.

This chain connects TRBV15 to TRBJ2-5; 7 nucleotides align to TRBD1. This CDR3 comprises 18 residues. Germline values: CDR1 LNHNV, CDR2 YYDKDF (reference sequence). V lost 1 base and J lost 5; bases outside the gene matches: 16. The CDR3: CATSRGKRQGTSVETQYF. In nucleotides, the CDR3 is TGTGCCACCAGCAGAGGCAAGAGACAGGGAACCTCGGTGGAGACCCAGTACTTC. The full variable domain, in which reference TRBV15 and TRBJ2-5 provide the parts outside the CDR3, is DAMVIQNPRYQVTQFGKPVTLSCSQTLNHNVMYWYQQKSSQAPKLLFHYYDKDFNNEADTPDNFQSRRPNTSFCFLDIRSPGLGDTAMYLCATSRGKRQGTSVETQYFGPGTRLLVL.

This clonotype was counted a few times. J is TRBJ2-7 and V is TRBV29-1; D is uncertain. Deletions cut 2 bases from V and 10 bases from J, with 12 bases between. This CDR3 is built from 11 residues. From germline, CDR1 is SQVTM and CDR2 ANQGSEA. CDR3 DNA: TGCAGCGTTGAATCAGACACACGACAGTACTTC. Its protein is CSVESDTRQYF.

CDR3 region: CATSRTQMGPSGVSGQYF. The CDR3 DNA is TGTGCCACCAGCAGAACCCAGATGGGACCTAGCGGGGTCAGTGGGCAGTACTTC. The V gene is TRBV15, the J gene TRBJ2-7; 9 positions agree with TRBD2. Germline CDR1 and CDR2: LNHNV and YYDKDF (reference sequence). The ends lost 2 bases at V and 9 bases at J; junction bases unmatched: 20. There are 18 residues in the CDR3.

As to this clonotype: It may be a read error: a sequence one base away is much more abundant. The chain recombines TRBV15 with TRBJ2-7, with D possibly being TRBD1 (6 bases). V was pared by 0 bases and J by 5 bases, with 11 bases between. The germline V gene encodes CDR1 LNHNV and CDR2 YYDKDF (reference sequence). CDR3 length: 14 residues. The CDR3 region is CATSRDRGINEQYF. The CDR3 DNA reads TGTGCCACCAGCAGAGACAGGGGTATAAACGAGCAGTACTTC.

This clonotype was observed at least ten times. For the CDR3, the DNA is TGCGCCAGCAGCTTGGAGGGACAGGTTAACAATGAGCAGTTCTTC. Protein product: CASSLEGQVNNEQFF. The V gene is TRBV5-1, the J gene TRBJ2-1; 8 bases fit TRBD1. The CDR3 consists of 15 residues. Germline CDR1 SGHRS, CDR2 YFSETQ. The V gene end was trimmed by 0 bases and the J gene end by 5 bases; junction bases not matched to a gene: 4.

This clonotype has a count of ten or more. The chain has TRBV10-3 and TRBJ1-4; 7 bases map to TRBD1. From germline, CDR1 is ENHRY and CDR2 SYGVKD. The junction had 0 bases not matched to a gene; V was cut back by 5 bases and J by 3 bases. CDR3 size: 13 residues. As DNA, the CDR3 is TGTGCCATCAGTCAGGGGGCTAATGAAAAACTGTTTTTT. Residues: CAISQGANEKLFF.

The V call is TRBV29-1, the J call TRBJ2-2; TRBD1 or TRBD2 may be the D gene (7 bases each). V was clipped by 8 bases and J by 5 bases, with 18 bases between them. This CDR3 comprises 14 residues. The germline gives CDR1 SQVTM, CDR2 ANQGSEA. The CDR3 loop is CSIRTGEGTGELFF. The CDR3 DNA is TGCAGCATTAGAACAGGGGAGGGGACCGGGGAGCTGTTTTTT.